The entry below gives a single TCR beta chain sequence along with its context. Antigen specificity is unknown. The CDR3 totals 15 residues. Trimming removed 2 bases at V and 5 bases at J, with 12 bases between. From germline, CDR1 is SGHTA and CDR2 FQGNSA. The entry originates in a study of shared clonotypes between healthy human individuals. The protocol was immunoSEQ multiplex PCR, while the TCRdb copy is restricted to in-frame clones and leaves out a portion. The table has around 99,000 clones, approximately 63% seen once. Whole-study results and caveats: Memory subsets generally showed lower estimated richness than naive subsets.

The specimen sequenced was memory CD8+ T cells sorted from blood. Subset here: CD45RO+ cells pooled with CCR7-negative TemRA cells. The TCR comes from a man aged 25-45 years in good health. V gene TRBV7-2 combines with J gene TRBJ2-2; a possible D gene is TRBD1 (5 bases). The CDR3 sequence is CASSLQGLVTGELFF. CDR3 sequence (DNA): TGTGCCAGCAGCTTACAGGGCCTGGTGACCGGGGAGCTGTTTTTT.